Following are 30 T cell receptor beta chains from one sample sequenced in a study of vaccination effects on CD4 cells after COVID-19. With the ViraFEST assay, the study expanded antigen-specific CD4+ T cells using viral peptide pools, then sequenced them. Scientists isolated CD4+ T cells after a roughly ten-day culture period ended. BNT162b2 vaccine or mRNA-1273 vaccine was given to participants in two doses. The data were produced by immunoSEQ multiplex PCR, yet TCRdb's version contains in-frame clones alone and is incomplete. The sample yields 57,000 or so clones, 60% to 75% seen once. These receptors' antigens are unknown. The sequencing used CD4+ T cells from PBMCs cultured with HCoV-229E spike peptides, collected after COVID-19 vaccination. All receptors come from a human donor who received a COVID-19 vaccine.

The chain is built from TRBV6-1 and TRBJ1-1; TRBD1 matches at 8 bases. Germline values: CDR1 MNHNS, CDR2 SASEGT. This CDR3 contains 15 residues. The V gene end was trimmed by 3 bases and the J gene end by 5 bases; junction bases not matched to a gene: 8. Here the CDR3 DNA reads TGTGCCAGCAGTGAGACCACAGGGGGAAAAACTGAAGCTTTCTTT. The encoded protein is CASSETTGGKTEAFF.

The chain employs TRBV27 and TRBJ1-1; possibly TRBD1 for D (6 bases). CDR3 length equals 13 residues. Germline CDR1 and CDR2: MNHEY and SMNVEV (reference sequence). With 0 bases removed from V and 10 bases from J, the gap between germline ends came to 12 bases. CDR3: CASSLSMTGRAFF. CDR3 sequence (DNA): TGTGCCAGCAGTTTATCGATGACAGGCCGAGCTTTCTTT.

This sequence joins TRBV2 and TRBJ1-1; D not certain. The germline CDR1 and CDR2 sequences are SNHLY and FYNNEI. Trimming removed 3 bases from V and 6 bases from J, with 14 bases in between. The CDR3 extends over 14 amino acids. The CDR3 sequence: CASSDGPFIAEAFF. As DNA, the CDR3 is TGTGCCAGCAGTGACGGCCCCTTCATCGCTGAAGCTTTCTTT.

The rearrangement uses TRBV7-3 and TRBJ2-1; the D gene is possibly TRBD2 (6 bases). Germline assignment: CDR1 SGHTA and CDR2 FQGTGA. The V end lost 5 bases, the J end lost 8 bases, and 22 bases lay between the germline ends. There are 16 residues in the CDR3. CDR3 DNA: TGTGCCAGCAGCCCCCGTGGAGGGTCAGGGAACGATGAGCAGTTCTTC. Its translation is CASSPRGGSGNDEQFF.

This clone came up a few times. The chain links TRBV4-1 to TRBJ2-1, with D unresolved. This CDR3 is 12 amino acids long. The germline gives CDR1 MGHRA, CDR2 YSYEKL. V lost 1 base and J 8 bases, leaving 6 bases between the germline ends. The CDR3 sequence: CASSQVRDEQFF. The CDR3 coding sequence is TGCGCCAGCAGCCAAGTAAGGGATGAGCAGTTCTTC.

This chain joins TRBV18 and TRBJ1-1; 7 bases fit TRBD1. Germline loops: CDR1 KGHSH, CDR2 LQKENI. The junction had 6 bases not matched to a gene; V was cut back by 0 bases and J by 5 bases. This CDR3 has 15 amino acids. The CDR3 DNA reads as TGTGCCAGCTCACCACCTGGTGGGACAGCGACTGAAGCTTTCTTT. This sequence encodes CASSPPGGTATEAFF.

This clone is a singleton in its sample. The V call is TRBV7-2, the J call TRBJ2-2; D possibly corresponds to TRBD1 (5 bases). The CDR3 extends over 15 amino acids. Germline lookup yields CDR1 SGHTA and CDR2 FQGNSA. Trimming removed 2 bases at V and 4 bases at J, with 11 bases between. Here the CDR3 reads CASSLQGRSTGELFF. The CDR3 DNA sequence: TGTGCCAGCAGCTTACAGGGCAGGAGCACCGGGGAGCTGTTTTTT.

The V call is TRBV18, the J call TRBJ2-7, with TRBD1 matching 8 bases. This CDR3 contains 14 residues. Looked up from germline, CDR1 is KGHSH and CDR2 is LQKENI. The V and J ends lost 6 bases and 3 bases, in that order; junction bases with no gene match: 7. CDR3 DNA sequence: TGTGCCAGCTCGGGGGGCAGGGGGCACTACGAGCAGTACGTC. Its protein is CASSGGRGHYEQYV.

The chain joins TRBV28 to TRBJ2-7; TRBD1 matches 7 bases. V gave up 6 bases and J gave up 11 bases; unmatched junction bases: 7. Per the germline V gene, CDR1 is MDHEN and CDR2 is SYDVKM. The CDR3 length is 11 residues. The CDR3 loop is CASRGTGQKYV. In DNA, the CDR3 is TGTGCCAGCAGAGGGACGGGACAGAAGTACGTC.

The chain has TRBV7-3 and TRBJ2-6, with 12 bases lining up with TRBD2. The CDR3 covers 18 residues. Losses at the gene ends were 5 bases for V and 0 bases for J; bases not matched to a gene: 5. The germline V gene has CDR1 SGHTA and CDR2 FQGTGA. The CDR3, as DNA: TGTGCCAGCAGCCCTAGACTAGCGGGAGACTCTGGGGCCAACGTCCTGACTTTC. This translates into CASSPRLAGDSGANVLTF.

The chain uses TRBV7-2 and TRBJ2-5; 9 bases line up with TRBD2. Germline trimming cut 0 bases from V and 4 bases from J; bases unmatched to any gene: 6. Germline V gene sequence: CDR1 SGHTA, CDR2 FQGNSA. This CDR3 spans 16 amino acids. This CDR3 is CASSLAAGGRRETQYF. In DNA, the CDR3 is TGTGCCAGCAGCTTAGCGGCGGGGGGGAGGAGAGAGACCCAGTACTTC.

The chain joins TRBV2 to TRBJ1-1; 9 bases map to TRBD1. Germline CDR1 reads SNHLY; CDR2 reads FYNNEI. With 6 bases clipped from V and 2 bases from J, the junction kept 4 bases outside the gene matches. The CDR3 consists of 14 residues. The CDR3 sequence is CASRGTGSNTEAFF. In DNA, the CDR3 is TGTGCCAGCAGGGGGACAGGGAGTAACACTGAAGCTTTCTTT.

For the CDR3, the DNA is TGTGCCAGCAGTGAAACCAAGGAGCCGAACTATGGCTACACCTTC. Residues: CASSETKEPNYGYTF. V is TRBV2 and J is TRBJ1-2; D uncertain. The germline gives CDR1 SNHLY, CDR2 FYNNEI. Trimming removed 2 bases at V and 2 bases at J, with 12 bases between. CDR3 length equals 15 residues.

This chain joins TRBV28 and TRBJ1-2, with D uncertain. The CDR3 spans 12 residues. The V end was cut by 6 bases, the J end by 3 bases, with 8 bases between. The germline V gene encodes CDR1 MDHEN and CDR2 SYDVKM. The CDR3 coding sequence is TGTGCCAGCAGCGGGCGCGACTATGGCTACACCTTC. Encoded protein: CASSGRDYGYTF.

The rearrangement uses TRBV6-5 and TRBJ2-5, with TRBD2 identical over 8 bases. The CDR3 covers 13 residues. Germline lookup yields CDR1 MNHEY and CDR2 SVGAGI. V gave up 11 bases and J gave up 2 bases; unmatched junction bases: 7. CDR3 protein: CACVRGGQETQYF. CDR3 in DNA: TGTGCCTGCGTACGGGGGGGGCAAGAGACCCAGTACTTC.

There are a few counts of this clone. The genes are TRBV5-6 and TRBJ2-1; D assignment may be TRBD1 or TRBD2 (6 bases each). CDR3 length: 15 residues. Germline V gene sequence: CDR1 SGHDT, CDR2 YYEEEE. Trimming removed 7 bases at V and 4 bases at J, with 18 bases between. Written as DNA, the CDR3 is TGTGCCAGCTCAGAGGGGGGATACCCTTACAATGAGCAGTTCTTC. Protein sequence: CASSEGGYPYNEQFF.

The chain couples TRBV10-3 to TRBJ2-2; 8 bases line up with TRBD2. The CDR3 has 15 amino acids. Germline loops: CDR1 ENHRY, CDR2 SYGVKD. The trim removed 8 bases at V and 5 bases at J, leaving 10 bases unmatched. The CDR3 is CAIGYQAGATGELFF. CDR3 nucleotides: TGTGCCATCGGTTACCAAGCGGGGGCGACCGGGGAGCTGTTTTTT.

This clone has a handful of counts. The chain recombines TRBV6-1 with TRBJ1-6; 7 bases are shared with TRBD1. Germline V gives CDR1 MNHNS, CDR2 SASEGT. Trimming at V came to 3 bases and at J to 7 bases, leaving 6 bases not matched to a gene. This CDR3 region has 15 residues. CDR3: CASSDPTGSNSPLHF. DNA of the CDR3: TGTGCCAGCAGTGACCCGACAGGGTCGAATTCACCCCTCCACTTT.

The chain is built from TRBV24-1 and TRBJ2-5, with D perhaps assigned TRBD1 or TRBD2 (6 bases each). Trimming took 9 bases from V and 1 from J, leaving 32 bases between them. The CDR3 length is 20 residues. Germline CDR1 reads KGHDR; CDR2 reads SFDVKD. DNA of the CDR3: TGTGCCACCGACTCCCCTAGCGTTCACCCTAGGGGGGTCGGCCAAGAGACCCAGTACTTC. Its translation: CATDSPSVHPRGVGQETQYF.

The rearrangement uses TRBV9 and TRBJ1-4; possible D gene TRBD1, 5 bases. Trimming left V 3 bases short and J 0 bases short, with 9 bases between. The length of the CDR3 is 15 residues. Germline V gene data show CDR1 as SGDLS and CDR2 as YYNGEE. CDR3 protein: CASSEGPATNEKLFF. The CDR3 region has the DNA TGTGCCAGCAGCGAGGGGCCCGCAACTAATGAAAAACTGTTTTTT.

V and J are TRBV3-1 (or the pseudogene TRBV3-2) and TRBJ2-2, with TRBD2 matching 7 bases. Losses at the gene ends were 4 bases for V and 3 bases for J; bases not matched to a gene: 14. CDR1 is LGHDT and CDR2 is YNNKEL in the germline V gene (reference sequence). The CDR3 is made up of 18 amino acids. The CDR3 here is CASSPAGLSPLYTGELFF. In DNA form, the CDR3 reads TGTGCCAGCAGCCCCGCGGGACTATCTCCGCTATACACCGGGGAGCTGTTTTTT.

The rearrangement uses TRBV7-2 and TRBJ2-7; D uncertain. This CDR3 comprises 15 residues. V lost 4 bases to trimming and J lost 2 bases, with 15 bases between them. Germline assignment: CDR1 SGHTA and CDR2 FQGNSA. CDR3 region: CASSSGRGAAYEQYV. The CDR3 DNA follows: TGTGCCAGCAGCTCTGGGCGCGGTGCTGCCTACGAGCAGTACGTC.

The rearrangement uses TRBV5-5 and TRBJ2-7; D ambiguous. The germline CDR1 and CDR2 sequences are SGHKS and YYEKEE (reference sequence). This CDR3 spans 14 amino acids. Trimming removed 4 bases from V and 1 base from J, with 12 bases in between. The CDR3 sequence is CASSRRAPSYEQYV. The CDR3 DNA reads as TGTGCCAGCAGCCGCCGAGCCCCTTCCTACGAGCAGTACGTC.

V usage is TRBV11-3 and J usage is TRBJ1-1, with D tentatively TRBD1 (5 bases). Per germline, CDR1 SGHNT and CDR2 YENEEA. Trimming shortened V by 3 bases and J by 1 base, and 6 bases separated the two germline ends. The CDR3 contains 13 residues. Written as DNA, the CDR3 is TGTGCCAGCAGCTTGGACACGAACACTGAAGCTTTCTTT. Protein: CASSLDTNTEAFF.

The V call is TRBV7-7, the J call TRBJ2-3, with D unresolved. This CDR3 comprises 14 residues. Trimming stripped 5 bases from V and 1 base from J, with 10 bases between. Germline V gives CDR1 SSHAT, CDR2 FNYEAQ (reference sequence). DNA of the CDR3: TGTGCCAGCAGCCAAGTCGGTGGCACAGATACGCAGTATTTT. Translating it yields CASSQVGGTDTQYF.

Note on this clone: One end of the junction fails to match germline, which may point to a read error. V and J are TRBV6-5 and TRBJ1-1; D not certain. The V gene's germline CDR1 is MNHEY and CDR2 SVGAGI. CDR3 length equals 12 residues. CDR3 nucleotide sequence: TGTGCCAGCAGATACTCCGGAGGATCAGATTTCTTT. Its protein is CASRYSGGSDFF.

V gene TRBV9 combines with J gene TRBJ1-2; no clear D gene. The CDR3 covers 15 residues. Trimming took off 0 bases at V and 1 base at J, with 10 bases between the two ends. Germline V gene data show CDR1 as SGDLS and CDR2 as YYNGEE. The CDR3 region is CASSVAPENNYGYTF. CDR3 nucleotides: TGTGCCAGCAGCGTAGCCCCGGAAAATAACTATGGCTACACCTTC.

The rearrangement uses TRBV7-2 and TRBJ2-3; no clear D gene. The germline V gene encodes CDR1 SGHTA and CDR2 FQGNSA. V was cut by 8 bases and J by 6 bases, with 21 bases left in between. CDR3 length: 15 residues. The CDR3 region is CASAGWIPNSDTQYF. DNA for the CDR3: TGTGCCAGCGCCGGGTGGATTCCCAACTCGGATACGCAGTATTTT.

The chain carries TRBV5-6 and TRBJ1-6; possibly TRBD1 for D (5 bases). Germline assignment: CDR1 SGHDT and CDR2 YYEEEE. Trimming cost V 0 bases and J 4 bases, with 8 bases left between them. The CDR3 runs 15 residues. In DNA, the CDR3 is TGTGCCAGCAGCTTGGGAGGGGCTTATAATTCACCCCTCCACTTT. Its translation: CASSLGGAYNSPLHF.

V gene TRBV11-2 combines with J gene TRBJ2-2, with D uncertain. Germline V lookup: CDR1 SGHAT, CDR2 FQNNGV. The CDR3 runs 14 residues. The ends were cut back, 5 bases at V and 5 bases at J, with 12 bases in the middle. The CDR3 protein is CASSQSRVTGELFF. The CDR3 DNA reads TGTGCCAGCAGCCAAAGTCGGGTTACCGGGGAGCTGTTTTTT.